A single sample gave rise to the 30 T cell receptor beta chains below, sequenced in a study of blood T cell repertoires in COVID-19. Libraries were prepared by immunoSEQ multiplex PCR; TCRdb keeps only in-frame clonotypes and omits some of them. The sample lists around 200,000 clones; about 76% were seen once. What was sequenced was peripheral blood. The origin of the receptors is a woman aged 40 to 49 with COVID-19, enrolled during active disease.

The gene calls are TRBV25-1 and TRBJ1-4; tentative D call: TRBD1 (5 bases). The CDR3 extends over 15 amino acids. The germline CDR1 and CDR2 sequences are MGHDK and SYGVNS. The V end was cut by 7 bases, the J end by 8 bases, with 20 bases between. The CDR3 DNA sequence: TGTGCCAGCAATAACATCCAGGGTTTTGGGGAAAAACTGTTTTTT. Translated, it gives CASNNIQGFGEKLFF.

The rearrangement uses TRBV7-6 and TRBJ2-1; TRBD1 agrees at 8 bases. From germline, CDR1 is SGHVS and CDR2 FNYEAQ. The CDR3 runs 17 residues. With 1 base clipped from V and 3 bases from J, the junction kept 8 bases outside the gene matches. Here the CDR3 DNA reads TGTGCCAGCAGCTTAGACCCCGGACAGGGCGGCTACAATGAGCAGTTCTTC. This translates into CASSLDPGQGGYNEQFF. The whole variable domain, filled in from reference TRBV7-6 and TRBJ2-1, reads GAGVSQSPRYKVTKRGQDVALRCDPISGHVSLYWYRQALGQGPEFLTYFNYEAQQDKSGLPNDRFSAERPEGSISTLTIQRTEQRDSAMYRCASSLDPGQGGYNEQFFGPGTRLTVL.

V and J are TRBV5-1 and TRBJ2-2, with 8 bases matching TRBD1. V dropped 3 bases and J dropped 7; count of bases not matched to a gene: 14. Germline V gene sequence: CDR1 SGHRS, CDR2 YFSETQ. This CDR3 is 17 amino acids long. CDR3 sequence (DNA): TGCGCCAGCAGCTACTTCGGGCAGGGGGCAGGGAACGGGGAGCTGTTTTTT. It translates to CASSYFGQGAGNGELFF. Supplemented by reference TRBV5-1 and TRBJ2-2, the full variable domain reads KAGVTQTPRYLIKTRGQQVTLSCSPISGHRSVSWYQQTPGQGLQFLFEYFSETQRNKGNFPGRFSGRQFSNSRSEMNVSTLELGDSALYLCASSYFGQGAGNGELFFGEGSRLTVL.

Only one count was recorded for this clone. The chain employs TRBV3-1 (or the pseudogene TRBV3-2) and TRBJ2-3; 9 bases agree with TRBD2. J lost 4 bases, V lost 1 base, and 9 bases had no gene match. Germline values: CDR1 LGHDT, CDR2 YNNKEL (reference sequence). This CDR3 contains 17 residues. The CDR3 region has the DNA TGTGCCAGCAGCCAAGTGATCCTAGCGGGGAAAGCAGATACGCAGTATTTT. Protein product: CASSQVILAGKADTQYF.

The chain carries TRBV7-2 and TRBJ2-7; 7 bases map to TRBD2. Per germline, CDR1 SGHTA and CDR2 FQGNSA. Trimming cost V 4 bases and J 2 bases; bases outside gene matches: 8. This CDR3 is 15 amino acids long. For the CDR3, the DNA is TGTGCCAGCAGCTCCCAGACTAGCCTAGCCTACGAGCAGTACTTC. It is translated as CASSSQTSLAYEQYF.

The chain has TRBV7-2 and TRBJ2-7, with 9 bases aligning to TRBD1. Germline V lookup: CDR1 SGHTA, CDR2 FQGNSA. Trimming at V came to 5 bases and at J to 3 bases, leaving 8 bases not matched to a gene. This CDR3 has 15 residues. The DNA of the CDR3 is TGTGCCAGCAGCGCCGACAGGGGGATTTTCTACGAGCAGTACTTC. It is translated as CASSADRGIFYEQYF.

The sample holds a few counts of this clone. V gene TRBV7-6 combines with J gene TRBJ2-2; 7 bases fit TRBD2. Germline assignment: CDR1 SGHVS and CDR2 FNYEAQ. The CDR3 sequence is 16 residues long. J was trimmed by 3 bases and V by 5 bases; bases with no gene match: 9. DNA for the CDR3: TGTGCCAGCAGCATTAGCGGGCTAGCGGACACCGGGGAGCTGTTTTTT. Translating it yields CASSISGLADTGELFF.

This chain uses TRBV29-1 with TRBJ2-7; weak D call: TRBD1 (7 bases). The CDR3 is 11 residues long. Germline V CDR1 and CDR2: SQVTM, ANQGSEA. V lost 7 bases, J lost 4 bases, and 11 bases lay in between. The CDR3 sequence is CSGTGLYEQYF. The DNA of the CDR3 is TGCAGCGGGACAGGACTATACGAGCAGTACTTC.

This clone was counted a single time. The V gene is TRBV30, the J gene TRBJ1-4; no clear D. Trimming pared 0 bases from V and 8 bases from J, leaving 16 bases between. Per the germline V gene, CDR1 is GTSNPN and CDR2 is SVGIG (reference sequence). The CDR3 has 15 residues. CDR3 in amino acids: CAWSVAPSGGEKLFF. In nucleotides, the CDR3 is TGTGCCTGGAGTGTCGCCCCAAGCGGAGGGGAAAAACTGTTTTTT.

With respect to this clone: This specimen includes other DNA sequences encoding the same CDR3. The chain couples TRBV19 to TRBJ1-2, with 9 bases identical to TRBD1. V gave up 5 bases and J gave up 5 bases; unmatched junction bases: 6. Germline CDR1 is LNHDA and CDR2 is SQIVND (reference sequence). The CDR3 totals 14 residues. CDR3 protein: CASSPRDRDYGYTF. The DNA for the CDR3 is TGTGCCAGTAGTCCCCGGGACAGGGATTATGGCTACACCTTC.

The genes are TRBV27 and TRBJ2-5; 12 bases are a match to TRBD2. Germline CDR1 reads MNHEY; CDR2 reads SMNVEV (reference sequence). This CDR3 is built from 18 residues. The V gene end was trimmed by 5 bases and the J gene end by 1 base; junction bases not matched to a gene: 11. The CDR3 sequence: CASSQYPGLAGTQETQYF. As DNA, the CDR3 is TGTGCCAGCAGTCAGTATCCCGGACTAGCGGGAACCCAAGAGACCCAGTACTTC.

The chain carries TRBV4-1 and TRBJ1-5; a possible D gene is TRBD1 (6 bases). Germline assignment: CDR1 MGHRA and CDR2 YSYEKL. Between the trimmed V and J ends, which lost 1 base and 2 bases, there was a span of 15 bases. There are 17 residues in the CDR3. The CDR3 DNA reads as TGCGCCAGCAGCCAAGTGAGGGGGGGCAATGGCAATCAGCCCCAGCATTTT. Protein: CASSQVRGGNGNQPQHF.

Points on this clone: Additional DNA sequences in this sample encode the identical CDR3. CDR3 sequence reads: CASSLVGDTIYF. The CDR3 DNA reads TGCGCCAGCAGCTTGGTCGGTGACACCATATATTTT. The chain couples TRBV5-1 to TRBJ1-3; D ambiguous. The germline V gene encodes CDR1 SGHRS and CDR2 YFSETQ. The CDR3 runs to 12 residues. V lost 0 bases and J 8 bases, leaving 6 bases between the germline ends.

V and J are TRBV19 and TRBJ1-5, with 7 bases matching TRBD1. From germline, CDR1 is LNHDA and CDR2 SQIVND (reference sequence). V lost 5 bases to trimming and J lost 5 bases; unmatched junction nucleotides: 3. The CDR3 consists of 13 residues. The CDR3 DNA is TGTGCCAGTAGTTGGCAGGGGGATCAGCCCCAGCATTTT. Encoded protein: CASSWQGDQPQHF.

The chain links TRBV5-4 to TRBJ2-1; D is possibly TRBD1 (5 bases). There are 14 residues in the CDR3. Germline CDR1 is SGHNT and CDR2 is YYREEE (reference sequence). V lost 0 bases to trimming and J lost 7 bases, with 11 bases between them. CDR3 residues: CASSLEAGPNEQFF. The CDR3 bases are TGTGCCAGCAGCTTGGAGGCAGGGCCTAATGAGCAGTTCTTC.

CDR3 nucleotide sequence: TGCGCCAGCAGCCATGATGGACAGGTCGTGGGAGAGACCCAGTACTTC. It codes for CASSHDGQVVGETQYF. The chain links TRBV5-1 to TRBJ2-5; 7 positions agree with TRBD1. The germline V gene has CDR1 SGHRS and CDR2 YFSETQ. With V trimmed by 4 bases and J by 4 bases, 13 bases remained unmatched. The CDR3 contains 16 residues.

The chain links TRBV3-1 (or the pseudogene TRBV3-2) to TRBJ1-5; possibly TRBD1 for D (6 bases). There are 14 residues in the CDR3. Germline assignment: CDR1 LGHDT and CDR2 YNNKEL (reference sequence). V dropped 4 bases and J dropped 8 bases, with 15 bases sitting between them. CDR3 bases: TGTGCCAGCAGCCGACAGGAGGTTCTCGAGCCCCAGCATTTT. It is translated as CASSRQEVLEPQHF.

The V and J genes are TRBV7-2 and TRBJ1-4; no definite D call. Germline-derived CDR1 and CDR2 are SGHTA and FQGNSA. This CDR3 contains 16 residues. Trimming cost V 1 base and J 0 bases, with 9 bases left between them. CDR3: CASSLGQVATNEKLFF. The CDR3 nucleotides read TGTGCCAGCAGCTTAGGGCAGGTTGCAACTAATGAAAAACTGTTTTTT. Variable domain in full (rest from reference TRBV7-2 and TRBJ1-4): GAGVSQSPSNKVTEKGKDVELRCDPISGHTALYWYRQSLGQGLEFLIYFQGNSAPDKSGLPSDRFSAERTGGSVSTLTIQRTQQEDSAVYLCASSLGQVATNEKLFFGSGTQLSVL.

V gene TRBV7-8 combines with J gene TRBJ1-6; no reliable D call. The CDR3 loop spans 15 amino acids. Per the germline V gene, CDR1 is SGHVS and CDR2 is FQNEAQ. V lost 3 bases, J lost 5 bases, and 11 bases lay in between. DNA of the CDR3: TGTGCCAGCAGCTTGGTGCGGCCGGATAATTCACCCCTCCACTTT. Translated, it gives CASSLVRPDNSPLHF.

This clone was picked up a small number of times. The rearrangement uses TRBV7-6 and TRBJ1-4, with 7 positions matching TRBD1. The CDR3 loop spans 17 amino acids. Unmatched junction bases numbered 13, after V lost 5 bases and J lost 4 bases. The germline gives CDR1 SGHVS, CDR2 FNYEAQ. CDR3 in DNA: TGTGCCAGCAGCCTTTCGACAGGGAGTCGTGGTAATGAAAAACTGTTTTTT. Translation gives CASSLSTGSRGNEKLFF.

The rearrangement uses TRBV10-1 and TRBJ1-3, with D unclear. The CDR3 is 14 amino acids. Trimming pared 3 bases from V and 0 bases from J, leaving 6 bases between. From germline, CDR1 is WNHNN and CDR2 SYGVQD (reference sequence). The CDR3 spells CASSEKSSGNTIYF. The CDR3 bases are TGCGCCAGCAGTGAAAAGAGCTCTGGAAACACCATATATTTT.

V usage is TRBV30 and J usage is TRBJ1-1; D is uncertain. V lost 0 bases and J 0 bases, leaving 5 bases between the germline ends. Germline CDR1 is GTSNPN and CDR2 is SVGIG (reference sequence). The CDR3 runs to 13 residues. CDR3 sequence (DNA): TGTGCCTGGAGTGTACAGTTGAACACTGAAGCTTTCTTT. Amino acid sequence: CAWSVQLNTEAFF.

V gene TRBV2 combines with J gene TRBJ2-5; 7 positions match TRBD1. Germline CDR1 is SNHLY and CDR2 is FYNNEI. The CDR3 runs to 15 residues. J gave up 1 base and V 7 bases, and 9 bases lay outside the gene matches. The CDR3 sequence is CASKRGRTPQETQYF. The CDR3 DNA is TGTGCCAGCAAGAGGGGGCGGACTCCCCAAGAGACCCAGTACTTC. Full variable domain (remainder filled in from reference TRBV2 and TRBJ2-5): EPEVTQTPSHQVTQMGQEVILRCVPISNHLYFYWYRQILGQKVEFLVSFYNNEISEKSEIFDDQFSVERPDGSNFTLKIRSTKLEDSAMYFCASKRGRTPQETQYFGPGTRLLVL.

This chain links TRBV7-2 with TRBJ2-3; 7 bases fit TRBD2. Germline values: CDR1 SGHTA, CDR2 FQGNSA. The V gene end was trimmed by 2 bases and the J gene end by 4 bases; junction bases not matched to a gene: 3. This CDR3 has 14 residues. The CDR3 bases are TGTGCCAGCAGCTTATCGGCGGGGGCAGATACGCAGTATTTT. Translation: CASSLSAGADTQYF.

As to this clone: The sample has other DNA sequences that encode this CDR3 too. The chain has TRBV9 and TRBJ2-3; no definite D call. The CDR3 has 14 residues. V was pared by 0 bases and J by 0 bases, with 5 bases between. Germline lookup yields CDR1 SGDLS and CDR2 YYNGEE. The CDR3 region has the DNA TGTGCCAGCAGCGTAGATCCTAGCACAGATACGCAGTATTTT. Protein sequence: CASSVDPSTDTQYF.

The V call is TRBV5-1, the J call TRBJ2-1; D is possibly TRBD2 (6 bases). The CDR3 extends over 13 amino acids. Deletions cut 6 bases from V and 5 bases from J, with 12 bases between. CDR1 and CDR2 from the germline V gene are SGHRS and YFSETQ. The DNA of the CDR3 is TGCGCCAGCACCGGGGGTTCGGACAATGAGCAGTTCTTC. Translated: CASTGGSDNEQFF. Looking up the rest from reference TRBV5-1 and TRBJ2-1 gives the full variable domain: KAGVTQTPRYLIKTRGQQVTLSCSPISGHRSVSWYQQTPGQGLQFLFEYFSETQRNKGNFPGRFSGRQFSNSRSEMNVSTLELGDSALYLCASTGGSDNEQFFGPGTRLTVL.

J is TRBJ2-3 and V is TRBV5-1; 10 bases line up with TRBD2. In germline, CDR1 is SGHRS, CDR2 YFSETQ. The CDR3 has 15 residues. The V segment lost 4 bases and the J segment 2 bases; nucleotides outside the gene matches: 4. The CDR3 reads CASSLGTSATDTQYF. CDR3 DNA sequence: TGCGCCAGCAGCCTCGGGACTAGCGCCACAGATACGCAGTATTTT.

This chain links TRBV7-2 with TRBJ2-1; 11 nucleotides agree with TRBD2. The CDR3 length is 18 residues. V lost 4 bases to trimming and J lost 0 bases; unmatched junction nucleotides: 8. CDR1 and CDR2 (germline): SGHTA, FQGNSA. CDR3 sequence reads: CASSWLAGGRSSYNEQFF. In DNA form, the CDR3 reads TGTGCCAGCAGCTGGCTAGCGGGGGGCCGGAGCTCCTACAATGAGCAGTTCTTC.

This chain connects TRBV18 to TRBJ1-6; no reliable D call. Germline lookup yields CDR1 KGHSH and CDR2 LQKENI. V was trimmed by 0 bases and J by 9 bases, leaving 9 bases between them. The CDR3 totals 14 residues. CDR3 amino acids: CASSPPQRASPLHF. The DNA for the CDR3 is TGTGCCAGCTCACCACCGCAGCGGGCTTCACCCCTCCACTTT.

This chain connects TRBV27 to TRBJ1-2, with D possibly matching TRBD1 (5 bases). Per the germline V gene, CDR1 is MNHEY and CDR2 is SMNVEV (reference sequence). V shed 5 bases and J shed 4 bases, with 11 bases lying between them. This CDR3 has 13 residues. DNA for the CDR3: TGTGCCAGCAGTCCCCAGGGCGGCTATGGCTACACCTTC. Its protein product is CASSPQGGYGYTF.